Shown below are 21 T cell receptor beta chains from a single sample sequenced in a study of human T cells and chemical hapten exposure. TCRdb re-analysed the RACE reads in MiXCR, keeping a single row per CDR3 protein. The sample lists roughly 50,000 distinct CDR3 sequences; roughly 10% were seen once. Time point defined: patch test 3, about 24 weeks after DPC sensitization. The treatment denotes: therapeutic diphenylcyclopropenone sensitization with weekly scalp DPC. The sequenced sample was whole blood, obtained in connection with sensitization to the hapten diphenylcyclopropenone (DPC). These receptors all come from a woman aged 40 to 55 with alopecia areata. Some clones in this sample may be carry-over from other donors' samples.

This clonotype occurred a few times. This chain joins TRBV20-1 and TRBJ1-4, with D possibly being TRBD1 (5 bases). The CDR3 loop spans 12 amino acids. Germline lookup yields CDR1 DFQATT and CDR2 SNEGSKA (reference sequence). V was pared by 3 bases and J by 8 bases, with 10 bases between. DNA of the CDR3: TGCAGTGCTAGGCGGGGACGCGAAAAACTGTTTTTT. This sequence encodes CSARRGREKLFF.

This clonotype was picked up many times. The V call is TRBV3-1, the J call TRBJ1-1, with D possibly TRBD1 on 5 matching bases. In germline, CDR1 is LGHDT, CDR2 YNNKEL (reference sequence). The CDR3 runs to 14 residues. V was pared by 4 bases and J by 6 bases, with 15 bases between. CDR3 in amino acids: CASSLKEGRAEAFF. CDR3 sequence (DNA): TGTGCCAGCAGCCTAAAAGAGGGGAGGGCTGAAGCTTTCTTT.

This clonotype was recorded at least ten times. The CDR3 coding sequence is TGCGCCAGCAGCCAAGAGGGCCTTGGGGACAGATACTACAATGAGCAGTTCTTC. It is translated as CASSQEGLGDRYYNEQFF. V and J are TRBV4-1 and TRBJ2-1; TRBD1 matches 7 bases. Germline values: CDR1 MGHRA, CDR2 YSYEKL. CDR3 size: 18 residues. V trimming: 0 bases; J trimming: 3 bases; junction bases outside the gene matches: 11.

The sample holds many counts of this clonotype. The gene calls are TRBV10-2 and TRBJ2-3; no reliable D call. Trimming pared 6 bases from V and 5 bases from J, leaving 6 bases between. Per the germline V gene, CDR1 is WSHSY and CDR2 is SAAADI. This CDR3 region has 11 residues. The CDR3 DNA sequence: TGCGCCAGCAGCGCAGTAGATACGCAGTATTTT. Protein sequence: CASSAVDTQYF.

This clonotype occurred many times. The chain is built from TRBV6-2 or TRBV6-3 and TRBJ1-5, with D perhaps matching TRBD1 (5 bases). The CDR3 length is 17 residues. The germline V gene has CDR1 MNHEY and CDR2 SVGEGT. V was pared by 3 bases and J by 7 bases, with 22 bases between. The CDR3, as DNA: TGTGCCAGCAGTTATAGCCGAGGGGTATCGTCGGGACAGCCCCAGCATTTT. Its translation is CASSYSRGVSSGQPQHF.

This clonotype has a handful of counts. J is TRBJ2-3 and V is TRBV7-2; tentative D call: TRBD2 (6 bases). Trimming took 1 base from V and 3 from J, leaving 11 bases between them. The length of the CDR3 is 15 residues. Per the germline V gene, CDR1 is SGHTA and CDR2 is FQGNSA. CDR3 sequence: CASSLDFGGTDTQYF. CDR3 sequence (DNA): TGTGCCAGCAGCTTAGATTTTGGGGGGACAGATACGCAGTATTTT. Full variable domain (missing parts from reference TRBV7-2 and TRBJ2-3): GAGVSQSPSNKVTEKGKDVELRCDPISGHTALYWYRQSLGQGLEFLIYFQGNSAPDKSGLPSDRFSAERTGGSVSTLTIQRTQQEDSAVYLCASSLDFGGTDTQYFGPGTRLTVL.

This clonotype has only a few counts. The V gene is TRBV12-3 or TRBV12-4, the J gene TRBJ1-1, with a possible D match to TRBD1 (5 bases). The CDR3 runs 13 residues. Trimming removed 7 bases at V and 6 bases at J, with 15 bases between. This CDR3 reads CASTSWGTAEAFF. The CDR3, as DNA: TGTGCCAGCACATCGTGGGGGACCGCTGAAGCTTTCTTT.

The gene calls are TRBV2 and TRBJ1-2, with TRBD1 identical over 10 bases. Unmatched junction bases numbered 6, after V lost 6 bases and J lost 5 bases. CDR1 is SNHLY, CDR2 FYNNEI, per germline. This CDR3 spans 14 amino acids. DNA for the CDR3: TGTGCCAGCAGCGGACAGGGGGTATGGTATGGCTACACCTTC. Protein: CASSGQGVWYGYTF.

The chain employs TRBV5-1 and TRBJ2-5; 8 bases agree with TRBD2. With V trimmed by 0 bases and J by 2 bases, 6 bases remained unmatched. Germline lookup yields CDR1 SGHRS and CDR2 YFSETQ. CDR3 length: 16 amino acids. The DNA of the CDR3 is TGCGCCAGCAGCTTGGTGGCGGGGGGCGGACAAGAGACCCAGTACTTC. It translates to CASSLVAGGGQETQYF. Together with reference TRBV5-1 and TRBJ2-5, the CDR3 gives the full variable domain: KAGVTQTPRYLIKTRGQQVTLSCSPISGHRSVSWYQQTPGQGLQFLFEYFSETQRNKGNFPGRFSGRQFSNSRSEMNVSTLELGDSALYLCASSLVAGGGQETQYFGPGTRLLVL.

This chain joins TRBV30 and TRBJ1-6, with D hard to call. Trimming removed 4 bases from V and 8 bases from J, with 12 bases in between. Germline V gene lookup returns CDR1 GTSNPN and CDR2 SVGIG (reference sequence). The CDR3 runs to 13 residues. CDR3 amino acids: CAWTDYIHSPLHF. In DNA, the CDR3 is TGTGCCTGGACGGACTACATCCATTCACCCCTCCACTTT.

The chain has TRBV11-2 and TRBJ2-2; a possible D gene is TRBD1 (5 bases). Looked up from germline, CDR1 is SGHAT and CDR2 is FQNNGV. V lost 5 bases to trimming and J lost 4 bases, with 14 bases between them. The CDR3 loop spans 15 amino acids. The CDR3 nucleotides are TGTGCCAGCAGCCCACCCCAGGGTTCCACCGGGGAGCTGTTTTTT. Protein: CASSPPQGSTGELFF.

Of note for this clonotype: One end of the junction is discordant with germline, which a read error may explain. J is TRBJ2-4 and V is TRBV7-8; D might be TRBD1 (6 bases). The CDR3 is 13 amino acids. CDR1 is SGHVS and CDR2 is FQNEAQ in the germline V gene. The CDR3 DNA is TGTGTCAGCAGCTTAGGAACAGGGAACATTCAGTACTTC. It specifies CVSSLGTGNIQYF.

There are many counts of this clonotype. The rearrangement joins TRBV2 to TRBJ2-2, with D perhaps TRBD2 (5 bases). The CDR3 has 16 residues. V lost 6 bases and J lost 0, with 14 bases in between. Germline V lookup: CDR1 SNHLY, CDR2 FYNNEI. The CDR3 loop is CASRFGVTTNTGELFF. CDR3 nucleotides: TGTGCCAGCAGGTTCGGGGTCACTACGAACACCGGGGAGCTGTTTTTT.

This clonotype was recorded many times. The gene calls are TRBV28 and TRBJ1-2, with D hard to call. The CDR3 has 16 amino acids. V was cut by 3 bases and J by 2 bases, with 16 bases left in between. Germline-derived CDR1 and CDR2 are MDHEN and SYDVKM. As DNA, the CDR3 is TGTGCCAGCAGTTTTTATTTAGAGATAACCAACTATGGCTACACCTTC. Translating it yields CASSFYLEITNYGYTF.

The chain uses TRBV18 and TRBJ2-3, with TRBD2 identical over 8 bases. V lost 6 bases, J lost 4 bases, and 6 bases stayed unmatched. The CDR3 length is 14 residues. CDR1 and CDR2 (germline): KGHSH, LQKENI. Written as DNA, the CDR3 is TGTGCCAGCTCCCCGTCGCGGGGGGCAGATACGCAGTATTTT. This gives the protein CASSPSRGADTQYF.

This clonotype was recorded at least ten times. The V and J genes are TRBV7-3 and TRBJ2-1, with a weak D call TRBD1 (6 bases). Trimming cost V 5 bases and J 4 bases, with 9 bases left between them. Germline CDR1 reads SGHTA; CDR2 reads FQGTGA. The CDR3 has 13 residues. DNA for the CDR3: TGTGCCAGCAGCCGACAGGAGTACAATGAGCAGTTCTTC. As protein: CASSRQEYNEQFF.

This clonotype was detected many times. For the CDR3, the DNA is TGCGCCAGCAGCCCGGACAGCTACAATGAGCAGTTCTTC. It specifies CASSPDSYNEQFF. V usage is TRBV5-1 and J usage is TRBJ2-1; possibly TRBD1 for D (6 bases). Germline V lookup: CDR1 SGHRS, CDR2 YFSETQ. The CDR3 has 13 amino acids. Between the trimmed V and J ends, which lost 4 bases and 3 bases, there was a span of 8 bases.

This rearrangement joins TRBV29-1 to TRBJ2-2; 7 positions match TRBD2. This CDR3 contains 14 residues. After removal of 5 bases from V and 4 bases from J, the junction contained 7 bases not matched to a gene. Per the germline V gene, CDR1 is SQVTM and CDR2 is ANQGSEA. CDR3 sequence: CSVQRGPSTGELFF. Written as DNA, the CDR3 is TGCAGCGTTCAGCGGGGCCCGTCCACCGGGGAGCTGTTTTTT.

This clonotype was detected a few times. The chain has TRBV7-2 and TRBJ2-7; D possibly corresponds to TRBD2 (7 bases). Trimming left V 5 bases short and J 4 bases short, with 18 bases between. The CDR3 contains 15 residues. Germline CDR1 is SGHTA and CDR2 is FQGNSA. CDR3: CASSLKVAGAYEQYF. The CDR3 coding sequence is TGTGCCAGCAGCCTCAAGGTGGCGGGGGCTTACGAGCAGTACTTC.

At least ten counts were recorded for this clonotype. V is TRBV29-1 and J is TRBJ2-5; the D gene is possibly TRBD2 (6 bases). CDR3 length equals 13 residues. V lost 5 bases and J 5 bases, leaving 15 bases between the germline ends. The germline CDR1 and CDR2 sequences are SQVTM and ANQGSEA. The CDR3 DNA sequence: TGCAGCGTTCTCCCGCGGGGTTATGAGACCCAGTACTTC. It encodes CSVLPRGYETQYF.

This clonotype was recorded at least ten times. This chain connects TRBV20-1 to TRBJ2-7, with D possibly being TRBD2 (6 bases). This CDR3 spans 11 amino acids. The V gene's germline CDR1 is DFQATT and CDR2 SNEGSKA (reference sequence). V was clipped by 3 bases and J by 3 bases, with 6 bases between them. CDR3 sequence: CSARDYYEQYF. In DNA form, the CDR3 reads TGCAGTGCTAGGGACTACTACGAGCAGTACTTC.